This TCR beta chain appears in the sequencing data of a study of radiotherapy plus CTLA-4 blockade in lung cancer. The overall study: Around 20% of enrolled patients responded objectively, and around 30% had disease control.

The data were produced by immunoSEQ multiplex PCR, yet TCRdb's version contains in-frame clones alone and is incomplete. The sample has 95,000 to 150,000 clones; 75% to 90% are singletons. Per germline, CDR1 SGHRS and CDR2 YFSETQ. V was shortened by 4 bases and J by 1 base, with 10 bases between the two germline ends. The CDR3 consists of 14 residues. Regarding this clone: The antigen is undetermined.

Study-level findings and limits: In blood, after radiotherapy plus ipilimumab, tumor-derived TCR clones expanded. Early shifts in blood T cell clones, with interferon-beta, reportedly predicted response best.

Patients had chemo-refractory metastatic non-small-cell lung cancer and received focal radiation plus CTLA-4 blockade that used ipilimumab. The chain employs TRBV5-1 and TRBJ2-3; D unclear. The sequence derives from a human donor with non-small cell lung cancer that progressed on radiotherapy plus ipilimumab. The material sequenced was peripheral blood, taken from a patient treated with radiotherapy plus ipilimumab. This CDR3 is CASSHRSGTDTQYF. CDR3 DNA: TGCGCCAGCAGCCACCGCTCTGGCACAGATACGCAGTATTTT.